The 9 T cell receptor beta chains in this list originate from one sample, sequenced in a study of OX40 agonist ivuxolimab in advanced cancers. The table came from immunoSEQ multiplex PCR; TCRdb's copy has only in-frame clones and leaves some out. The sample has around 80,000 clones, about nine tenths seen once. Sequences were derived from CD4+ or CD8+ T cells sorted from blood, sampled in a trial of the OX40 agonist ivuxolimab. The source is an adult with an advanced solid tumor such as melanoma, head and neck, liver or kidney cancer.

The chain carries TRBV5-4 and TRBJ1-1; D remains ambiguous. The CDR3 sequence is 13 residues long. Germline CDR1 SGHNT, CDR2 YYREEE (reference sequence). Trimming took off 4 bases at V and 0 bases at J, with 7 bases between the two ends. The CDR3 loop reads CASSLDLNTEAFF. As DNA, the CDR3 is TGTGCCAGCAGCCTGGATCTGAACACTGAAGCTTTCTTT. The whole variable domain, filled in from reference TRBV5-4 and TRBJ1-1, reads ETGVTQSPTHLIKTRGQQVTLRCSSQSGHNTVSWYQQALGQGPQFIFQYYREEENGRGNFPPRFSGLQFPNYSSELNVNALELDDSALYLCASSLDLNTEAFFGQGTRLTVV.

The rearrangement joins TRBV25-1 to TRBJ1-2, with D unresolved. V lost 8 bases, J lost 5 bases, and 9 bases lay in between. The CDR3 is made up of 11 amino acids. Germline V gene sequence: CDR1 MGHDK, CDR2 SYGVNS. The CDR3 here is CASGEAYGYTF. In nucleotides, the CDR3 is TGTGCCAGCGGCGAGGCTTATGGCTACACCTTC.

The V call is TRBV9, the J call TRBJ1-3, with 8 bases that match TRBD1. The CDR3 has 15 residues. With V trimmed by 4 bases and J by 3 bases, 6 bases remained unmatched. Germline CDR1 SGDLS, CDR2 YYNGEE. CDR3 protein: CASSPDRVYGNTIYF. The CDR3 DNA is TGTGCCAGCAGCCCGGACAGGGTCTATGGAAACACCATATATTTT.

The chain links TRBV27 to TRBJ2-1; the match to TRBD2 covers 9 bases. Germline V gene sequence: CDR1 MNHEY, CDR2 SMNVEV (reference sequence). The V gene end was trimmed by 6 bases and the J gene end by 2 bases; junction bases not matched to a gene: 2. The CDR3 runs 14 residues. The CDR3 reads CASRASGAYNEQFF. CDR3 bases: TGTGCCAGCAGGGCTAGCGGGGCCTACAATGAGCAGTTCTTC.

The chain combines TRBV6-1 with TRBJ2-6, with 7 bases matching TRBD2. Germline lookup yields CDR1 MNHNS and CDR2 SASEGT. The CDR3 totals 16 residues. V was clipped by 2 bases and J by 7 bases; unmatched bases: 8. As DNA, the CDR3 is TGTGCCAGCAGTGAAATCGGCGGGGGTTCCGCCAACGTCCTGACTTTC. Translated: CASSEIGGGSANVLTF.

This clone was recorded a few times. The chain carries TRBV28 and TRBJ1-5; 7 bases agree with TRBD1. The CDR3 extends over 16 amino acids. Germline-derived CDR1 and CDR2 are MDHEN and SYDVKM. With 6 bases clipped from V and 2 bases from J, the junction kept 10 bases outside the gene matches. CDR3 DNA sequence: TGTGCCAGCAGGATACAAGGGGGCGGTGGCAATCAGCCCCAGCATTTT. As protein: CASRIQGGGGNQPQHF.

This clone was counted a single time. CDR3: CASSYKAQDYTF. CDR3 in DNA: TGTGCCAGCAGTTACAAGGCTCAAGACTACACCTTC. The V call is TRBV6-5, the J call TRBJ1-2; D gene unclear. Per the germline V gene, CDR1 is MNHEY and CDR2 is SVGAGI. This CDR3 region has 12 residues. The V gene lost 2 bases and the J gene lost 10 bases, with 11 bases spanning the gap.

V is TRBV6-6 and J is TRBJ1-1; no firm D call. Germline CDR1 and CDR2: MNHNY and SVGAGI (reference sequence). The CDR3 sequence is 12 residues long. V was cut by 5 bases and J by 4 bases, with 8 bases left in between. CDR3 coding DNA: TGTGCCAGCAGTCGCTCGGGCACTGAAGCTTTCTTT. Translating it yields CASSRSGTEAFF.

CDR3 sequence (DNA): TGTGCCAGCAGCGTGACCGGGACAGGGAGAAAGGAAAAACTGTTTTTT. It specifies CASSVTGTGRKEKLFF. V and J are TRBV9 and TRBJ1-4; TRBD1 matches 9 bases. CDR1 is SGDLS, CDR2 YYNGEE, per germline. The CDR3 consists of 16 residues. With 2 bases clipped from V and 8 bases from J, the junction kept 10 bases outside the gene matches.